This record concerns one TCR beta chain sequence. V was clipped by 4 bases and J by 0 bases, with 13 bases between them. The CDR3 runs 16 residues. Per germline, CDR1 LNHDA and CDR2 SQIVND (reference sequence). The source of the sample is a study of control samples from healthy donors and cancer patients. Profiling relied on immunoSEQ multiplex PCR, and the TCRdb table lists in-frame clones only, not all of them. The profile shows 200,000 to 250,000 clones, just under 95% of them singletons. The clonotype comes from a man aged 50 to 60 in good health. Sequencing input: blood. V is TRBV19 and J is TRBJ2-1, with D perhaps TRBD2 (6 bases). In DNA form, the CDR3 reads TGTGCCAGTAGTAAGGGACTGTCGAGCTCCTACAATGAGCAGTTCTTC. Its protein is CASSKGLSSSYNEQFF. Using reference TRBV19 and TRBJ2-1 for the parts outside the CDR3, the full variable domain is DGGITQSPKYLFRKEGQNVTLSCEQNLNHDAMYWYRQDPGQGLRLIYYSQIVNDFQKGDIAEGYSVSREKKESFPLTVTSAQKNPTAFYLCASSKGLSSSYNEQFFGPGTRLTVL.